Below, one T cell receptor beta chain is given with its context. These data belong to a study of blood T cell repertoires in COVID-19. Method: immunoSEQ multiplex PCR; TCRdb's copy keeps in-frame clones and lacks some. There are approximately 230,000 clones in the sample; just over 85% occur only once, and 1.3% to 1.5% lies in the top ten. Germline loops: CDR1 LGHNA, CDR2 YSLEER. V shed 4 bases and J shed 1 base, with 7 bases lying between them. This CDR3 is built from 13 residues. The chain has TRBV4-3 and TRBJ1-2, with no clear D. This TCR came from an elderly man with acute or convalescent COVID-19. What was sequenced was peripheral blood. CDR3 coding DNA: TGCGCCAGCAGCCTGGGAGTTAACTATGGCTACACCTTC. Translating gives CASSLGVNYGYTF.